This is a list of T cell receptor beta chains from one sample in a study of shared clonotypes between healthy human individuals. Assay used: immunoSEQ multiplex PCR; TCRdb lists only in-frame clones, some missing. The table records 2 million to 2.5 million clones, just over 90% of them present only once. Input material: naive CD4+ T cells from PBMCs. All receptors come from a man aged 18 to 29 in good health. Some clones in this sample may be carry-over from other donors' samples. Each CDR3 is given with its conserved first and last residue. D genes are given only for firm matches. Size is omitted from some rows. Given values are once, few, many or a class for expanded clones.

d_gene: .; abundance: .; j_gene: TRBJ2-2; v_gene: TRBV5-1; CDR3nt: TGCGCCAGCAGCTTTTCTCTCGGGCCAAATGAGGGCCAAACCGGGGAGCTGTTTTTT; CDR3aa: CASSFSLGPNEGQTGELFF
d_gene: .; abundance: .; j_gene: TRBJ1-3; v_gene: TRBV10-3; CDR3nt: TGTGCCATCAGTGAGCCCCCCCCTGGAAACACCATATATTTT; CDR3aa: CAISEPPPGNTIYF
d_gene: .; abundance: once; j_gene: TRBJ1-1; v_gene: TRBV18; CDR3nt: TGTGCCAGCTCACCACAGTCCCAGACGAACACTGAAGCTTTCTTT; CDR3aa: CASSPQSQTNTEAFF
d_gene: .; abundance: .; j_gene: TRBJ1-1; v_gene: TRBV2; CDR3nt: TGTGCCAGCCTAACGGAGGGGGGTACTGAAGCTTTCTTT; CDR3aa: CASLTEGGTEAFF
d_gene: .; abundance: .; j_gene: TRBJ2-6; v_gene: TRBV5-5; CDR3nt: TGTGCCAGCAGCTTGGCACCGTCTGGGGCCAACGTCCTGACTTTC; CDR3aa: CASSLAPSGANVLTF
d_gene: .; abundance: .; j_gene: TRBJ1-1; v_gene: TRBV9; CDR3nt: TGTGCCAGCAGCCACCAAAGGGGCACAATGAACACTGAAGCTTTCTTT; CDR3aa: CASSHQRGTMNTEAFF
d_gene: TRBD2; abundance: .; j_gene: TRBJ2-1; v_gene: TRBV15; CDR3nt: TGTGCCACCAGCAGAGGGCCCCAGACTAGCGGTAATGAGCAGTTCTTC; CDR3aa: CATSRGPQTSGNEQFF
d_gene: .; abundance: .; j_gene: TRBJ1-1; v_gene: TRBV27; CDR3nt: TGTGCCAGCAGTTTTGGGCAGCCCAACACTGAAGCTTTCTTT; CDR3aa: CASSFGQPNTEAFF
d_gene: .; abundance: .; j_gene: TRBJ2-7; v_gene: TRBV5-4; CDR3nt: TGTGCCAGCAGCTTGGCCCCAGGGGACGAGCAGTACTTC; CDR3aa: CASSLAPGDEQYF
d_gene: .; abundance: .; j_gene: TRBJ1-4; v_gene: TRBV9; CDR3nt: TGTGCCAGCAGCGTACAGGACGCAACTAATGAAAAACTGTTTTTT; CDR3aa: CASSVQDATNEKLFF
d_gene: .; abundance: .; j_gene: TRBJ2-3; v_gene: TRBV5-5; CDR3nt: TGTGCCAGCAGCGCGGGAAATGGGGGCACAGATACGCAGTATTTT; CDR3aa: CASSAGNGGTDTQYF
d_gene: .; abundance: .; j_gene: TRBJ1-1; v_gene: TRBV7-2; CDR3nt: TGTGCCAGCAGCTCAGGGCGAAGGACTGAAGCTTTCTTT; CDR3aa: CASSSGRRTEAFF